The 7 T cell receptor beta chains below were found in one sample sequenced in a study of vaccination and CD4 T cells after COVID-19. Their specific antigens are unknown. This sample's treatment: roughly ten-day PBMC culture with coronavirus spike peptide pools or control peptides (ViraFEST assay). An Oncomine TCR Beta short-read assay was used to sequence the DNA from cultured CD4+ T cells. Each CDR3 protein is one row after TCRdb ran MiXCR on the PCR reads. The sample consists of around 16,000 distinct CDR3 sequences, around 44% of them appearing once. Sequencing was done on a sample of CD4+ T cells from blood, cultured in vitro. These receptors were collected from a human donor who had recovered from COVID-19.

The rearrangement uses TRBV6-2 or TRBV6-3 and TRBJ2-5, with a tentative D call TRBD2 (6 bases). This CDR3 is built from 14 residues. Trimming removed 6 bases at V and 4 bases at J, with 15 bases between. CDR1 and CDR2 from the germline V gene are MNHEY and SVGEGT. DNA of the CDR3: TGTGCCAGCAGCCGACTAGAGAAAGGAGAGACCCAGTACTTC. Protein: CASSRLEKGETQYF.

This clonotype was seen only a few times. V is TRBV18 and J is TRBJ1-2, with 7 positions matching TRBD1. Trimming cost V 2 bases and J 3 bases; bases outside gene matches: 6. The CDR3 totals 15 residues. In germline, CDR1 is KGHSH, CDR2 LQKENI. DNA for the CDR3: TGTGCCAGCTCACCAAGCGCCGGGACAGACTATGGCTACACCTTC. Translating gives CASSPSAGTDYGYTF.

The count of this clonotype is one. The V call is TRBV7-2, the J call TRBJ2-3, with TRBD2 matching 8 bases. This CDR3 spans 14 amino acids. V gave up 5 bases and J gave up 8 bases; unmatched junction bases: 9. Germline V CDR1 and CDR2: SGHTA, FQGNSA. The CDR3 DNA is TGTGCCAGCAGCCCACAGCGGGGGTGGGGTACGCAGTATTTT. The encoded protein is CASSPQRGWGTQYF.

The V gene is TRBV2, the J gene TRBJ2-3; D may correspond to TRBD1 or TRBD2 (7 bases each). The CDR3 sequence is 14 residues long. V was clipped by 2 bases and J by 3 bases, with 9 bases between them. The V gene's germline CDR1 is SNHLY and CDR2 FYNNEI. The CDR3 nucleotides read TGTGCCAGCAGTGAACAGGGGGGGACAGATACGCAGTATTTT. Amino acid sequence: CASSEQGGTDTQYF.

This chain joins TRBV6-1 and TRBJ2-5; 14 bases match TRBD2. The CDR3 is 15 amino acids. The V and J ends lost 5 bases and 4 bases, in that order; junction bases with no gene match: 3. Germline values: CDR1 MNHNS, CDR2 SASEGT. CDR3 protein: CASSPGLAGVETQYF. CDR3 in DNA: TGTGCCAGCAGTCCGGGACTAGCGGGAGTAGAGACCCAGTACTTC.

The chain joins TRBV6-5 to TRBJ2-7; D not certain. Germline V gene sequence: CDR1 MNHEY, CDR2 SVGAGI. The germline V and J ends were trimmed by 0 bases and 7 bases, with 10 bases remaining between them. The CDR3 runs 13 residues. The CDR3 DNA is TGTGCCAGCAGTTACTCGGCATATGGGGAGCAGTACTTC. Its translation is CASSYSAYGEQYF.

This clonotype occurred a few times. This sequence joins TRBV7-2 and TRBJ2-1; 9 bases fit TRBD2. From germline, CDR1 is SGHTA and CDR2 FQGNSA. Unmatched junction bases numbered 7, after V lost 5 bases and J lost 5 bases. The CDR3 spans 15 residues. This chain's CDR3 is CASSRTSAVHNEQFF. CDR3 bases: TGTGCCAGCAGCCGGACTAGCGCTGTACACAATGAGCAGTTCTTC.